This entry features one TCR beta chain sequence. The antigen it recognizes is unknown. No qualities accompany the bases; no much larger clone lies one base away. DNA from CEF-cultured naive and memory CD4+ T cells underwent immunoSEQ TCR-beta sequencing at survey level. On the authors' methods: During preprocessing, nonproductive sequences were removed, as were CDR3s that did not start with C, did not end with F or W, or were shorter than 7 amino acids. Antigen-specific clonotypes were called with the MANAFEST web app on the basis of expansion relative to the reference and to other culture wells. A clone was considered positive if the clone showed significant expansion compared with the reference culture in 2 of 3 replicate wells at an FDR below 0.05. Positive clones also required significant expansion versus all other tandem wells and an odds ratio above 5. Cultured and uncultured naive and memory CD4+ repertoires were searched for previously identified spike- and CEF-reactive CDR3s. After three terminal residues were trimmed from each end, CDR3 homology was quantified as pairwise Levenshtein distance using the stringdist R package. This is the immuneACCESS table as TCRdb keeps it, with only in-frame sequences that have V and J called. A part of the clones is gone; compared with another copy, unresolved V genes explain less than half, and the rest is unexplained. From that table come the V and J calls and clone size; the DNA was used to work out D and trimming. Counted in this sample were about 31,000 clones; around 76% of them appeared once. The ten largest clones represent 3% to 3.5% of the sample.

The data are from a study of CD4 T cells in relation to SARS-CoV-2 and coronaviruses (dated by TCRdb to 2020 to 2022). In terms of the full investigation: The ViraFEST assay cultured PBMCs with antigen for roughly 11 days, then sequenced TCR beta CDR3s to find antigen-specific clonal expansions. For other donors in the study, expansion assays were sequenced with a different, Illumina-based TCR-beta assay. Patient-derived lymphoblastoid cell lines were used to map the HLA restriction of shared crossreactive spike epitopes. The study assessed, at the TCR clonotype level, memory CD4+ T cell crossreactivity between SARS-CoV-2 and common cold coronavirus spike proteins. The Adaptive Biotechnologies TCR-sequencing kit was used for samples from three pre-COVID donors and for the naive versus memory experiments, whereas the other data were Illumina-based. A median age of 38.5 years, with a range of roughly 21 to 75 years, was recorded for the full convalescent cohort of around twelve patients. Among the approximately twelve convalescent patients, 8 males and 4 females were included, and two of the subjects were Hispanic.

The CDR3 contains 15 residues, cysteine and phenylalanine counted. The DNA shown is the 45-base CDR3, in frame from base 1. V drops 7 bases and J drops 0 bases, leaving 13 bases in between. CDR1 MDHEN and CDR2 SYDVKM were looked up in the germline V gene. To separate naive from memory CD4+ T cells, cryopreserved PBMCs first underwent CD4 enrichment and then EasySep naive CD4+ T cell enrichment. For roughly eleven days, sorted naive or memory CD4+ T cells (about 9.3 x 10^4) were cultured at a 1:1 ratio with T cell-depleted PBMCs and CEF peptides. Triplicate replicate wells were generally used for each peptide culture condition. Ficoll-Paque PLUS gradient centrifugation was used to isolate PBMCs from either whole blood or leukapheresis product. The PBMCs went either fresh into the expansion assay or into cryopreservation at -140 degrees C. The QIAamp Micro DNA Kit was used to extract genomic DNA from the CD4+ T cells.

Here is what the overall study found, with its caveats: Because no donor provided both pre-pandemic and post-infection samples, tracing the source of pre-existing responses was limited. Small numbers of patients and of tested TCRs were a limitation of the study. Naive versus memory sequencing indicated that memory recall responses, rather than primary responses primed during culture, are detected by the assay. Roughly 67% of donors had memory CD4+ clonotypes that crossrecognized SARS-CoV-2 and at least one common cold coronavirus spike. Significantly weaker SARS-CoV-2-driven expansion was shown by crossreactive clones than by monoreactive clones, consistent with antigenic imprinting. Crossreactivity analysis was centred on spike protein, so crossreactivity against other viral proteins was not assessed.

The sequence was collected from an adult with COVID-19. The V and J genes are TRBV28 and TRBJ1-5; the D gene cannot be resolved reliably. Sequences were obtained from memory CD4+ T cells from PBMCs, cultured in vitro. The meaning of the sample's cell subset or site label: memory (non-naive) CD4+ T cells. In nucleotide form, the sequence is TGTGCCAGCACCTGGCAAATGAATAGCAATCAGCCCCAGCATTTT. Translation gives CASTWQMNSNQPQHF.